This entry features one T cell receptor beta chain sequence. The repertoire was sequenced with immunoSEQ multiplex PCR; TCRdb's copy has only in-frame clones and lacks some. The table has under 90,000 clones, 85% to 95% seen once; the top ten hold over 0.2%. These data originate in a study of technical replicates of blood from a few donors. This CDR3 is built from 15 residues. Per germline, CDR1 LNHDA and CDR2 SQIVND (reference sequence). V dropped 5 bases and J dropped 1 base, with 12 bases sitting between them. The sequencing input was T cells isolated from PBMCs. V is TRBV19 and J is TRBJ2-1; D remains ambiguous. The receptor comes from a human donor in good health. The CDR3 region is CASSFDSKSYNEQFF. The CDR3 region has the DNA TGTGCCAGTAGTTTTGACTCAAAATCCTACAATGAGCAGTTCTTC.